Listed below are T cell receptor beta chains from one sample, sequenced in a study of T cell repertoires in cytomegalovirus infection. TCRdb re-called the reads with MiXCR, one entry per CDR3 protein. The table shows approximately 50,000 distinct CDR3 sequences, with about 18% occurring only once. No antigen has been assigned to these receptors. The sample was CD8+ T cells from cultured PBMCs, taken from culture after CMV antigen stimulation. The receptors come from a human donor in good health (CMV status not recorded). Some clones in this sample may be carry-over from other donors' samples. Both conserved end residues are part of each CDR3. The D gene is left open where the match is weak. Clone size, where shown, is once, few, many, or a class for clones that have expanded.

few,TRBV5-1,TRBD2,TRBJ2-3,CASSLVRRTSGGYDTQYF,TGCGCCAGCAGCTTGGTTCGGCGGACTAGCGGGGGTTACGATACGCAGTATTTT
few,TRBV19,.,TRBJ1-1,CASGSIEAKGTEAFF,TGTGCCAGTGGCTCGATTGAGGCCAAGGGCACTGAAGCTTTCTTT
few,TRBV11-2,.,TRBJ1-4,CASSRIGYNEKLFF,TGTGCCAGCAGCCGGATAGGGTATAATGAAAAACTGTTTTTT
.,TRBV4-3,.,TRBJ2-4,CASSQDREALKNIQYF,TGCGCCAGCAGCCAAGATCGGGAAGCGCTGAAAAACATTCAGTACTTC
.,TRBV6-6,.,TRBJ1-2,CASSDYREGIKGYTF,TGTGCCAGCAGTGATTACAGGGAAGGGATCAAGGGCTACACCTTC
few,TRBV27,.,TRBJ1-6,CATGWSTHSPLHF,TGTGCCACCGGGTGGAGTACTCATTCACCCCTCCACTTT
few,TRBV12-5,TRBD1,TRBJ1-4,CASGLVLGRGSGLGEKLFF,TGTGCTAGTGGTTTGGTACTTGGCAGGGGGTCTGGGCTCGGTGAAAAACTGTTTTTT
.,TRBV27,.,TRBJ2-3,CASSLSGRDTQYF,TGTGCCAGCAGTTTATCTGGTCGGGATACGCAGTATTTT
.,TRBV7-2,.,TRBJ1-3,CASKQGRGFGNTIYF,TGTGCCAGCAAGCAGGGCAGGGGCTTTGGAAACACCATATATTTT
.,TRBV24-1,.,TRBJ2-1,CATSEYRDFYNEQFF,TGTGCCACCAGTGAGTACCGGGATTTTTACAATGAGCAGTTCTTC
few,TRBV7-2,.,TRBJ2-1,CASSFEPREQFF,TGTGCCAGCAGCTTTGAACCCCGTGAGCAGTTCTTC
.,TRBV7-3,.,TRBJ2-1,CASSLGDVSYNEQFF,TGTGCCAGCAGCTTAGGGGACGTATCCTACAATGAGCAGTTCTTC
.,TRBV6-6,TRBD1,TRBJ2-7,CASSPGQGISYEQYF,TGTGCCAGCAGCCCTGGACAGGGGATTTCCTACGAGCAGTACTTC
.,TRBV7-9,.,TRBJ2-7,CASSPRGAGPYEQYF,TGTGCCAGCAGCCCCCGGGGGGCAGGGCCCTACGAGCAGTACTTC
.,TRBV11-2,.,TRBJ2-5,CASSLPRVMSETQYF,TGTGCCAGCAGCTTACCCAGGGTAATGTCAGAGACCCAGTACTTC
.,TRBV7-9,TRBD2,TRBJ2-1,CASSFETSTVSNEQFF,TGTGCCAGCAGCTTCGAGACTAGCACGGTGTCCAATGAGCAGTTCTTC
.,TRBV20-1,TRBD1,TRBJ1-5,CSASGGGDNQPQHF,TGCAGTGCCTCAGGAGGGGGCGATAATCAGCCCCAGCATTTT
many,TRBV7-8,.,TRBJ2-1,CASSPQGTLNNEQFF,TGTGCCAGCAGCCCCCAGGGAACCCTTAACAATGAGCAGTTCTTC
.,TRBV5-5,.,TRBJ2-5,CASTQGRVETQYF,TGTGCCAGCACACAAGGCAGGGTGGAGACCCAGTACTTC